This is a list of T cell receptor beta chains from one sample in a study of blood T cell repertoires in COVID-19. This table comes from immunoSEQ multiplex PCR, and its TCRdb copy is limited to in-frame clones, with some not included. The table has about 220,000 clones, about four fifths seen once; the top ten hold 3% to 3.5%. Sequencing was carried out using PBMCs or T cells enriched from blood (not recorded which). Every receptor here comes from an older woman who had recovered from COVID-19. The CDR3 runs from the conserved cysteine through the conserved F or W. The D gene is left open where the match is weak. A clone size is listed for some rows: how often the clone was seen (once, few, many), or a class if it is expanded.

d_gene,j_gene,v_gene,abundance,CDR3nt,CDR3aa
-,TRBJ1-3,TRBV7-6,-,TGTGCCAGCAGCCCCCCCCCGGGGGGGCTAGGTGGAAACACCATATATTTT,CASSPPPGGLGGNTIYF
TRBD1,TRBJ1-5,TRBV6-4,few,TGTGCCAGCAGGATCCGGGACAGGGGGTTCAATCAGCCCCAGCATTTT,CASRIRDRGFNQPQHF
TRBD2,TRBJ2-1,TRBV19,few,TGTGCCAGTAGTTCCTCGTGGAGCGGGACCTCCTACAATGAGCAGTTCTTC,CASSSSWSGTSYNEQFF
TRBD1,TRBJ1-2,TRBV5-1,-,TGCGCCAGCAGCCCGACAGGGGCCGACTGGTATGGCTACACCTTC,CASSPTGADWYGYTF
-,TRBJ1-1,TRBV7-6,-,TGTGCCAGCAGTTTAGCCCCAAACACTGAAGCTTTCTTT,CASSLAPNTEAFF
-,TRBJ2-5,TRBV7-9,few,TGTGCCAGCAGCTTAGCGTGGGGGCGGGAGACCCAGTACTTC,CASSLAWGRETQYF
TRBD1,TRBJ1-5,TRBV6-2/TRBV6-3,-,TGTGCCAGCAGTTATGACCCTCCTCGGGACAGGGGCAATCAGCCCCAGCATTTT,CASSYDPPRDRGNQPQHF
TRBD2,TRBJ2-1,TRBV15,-,TGTGCCACCAGCAACCCTACCTCAGGGACTAGCGATGGAGATGAGCAGTTCTTC,CATSNPTSGTSDGDEQFF
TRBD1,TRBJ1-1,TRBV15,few,TGTGCCACCAGCAGATCAGGGGGGAACACTGAAGCTTTCTTT,CATSRSGGNTEAFF
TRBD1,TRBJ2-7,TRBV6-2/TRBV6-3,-,TGTGCCAGCAGTTACCGTCGTCTTCCGGACAGGATTTACTACGAGCAGTACTTC,CASSYRRLPDRIYYEQYF
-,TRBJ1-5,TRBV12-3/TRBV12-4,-,TGTGCCAGCAGTTTAGGAGGGGGGCCCCAGCATTTT,CASSLGGGPQHF
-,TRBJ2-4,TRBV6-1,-,TGTGCCAGCAGTGACCCACCACAGAGCGGGTTTAACATTCAGTACTTC,CASSDPPQSGFNIQYF
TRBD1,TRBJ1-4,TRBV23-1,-,TGCGCCAGCAGTCAAAACGGACAGGGATTGACTAATGAAAAACTGTTTTTT,CASSQNGQGLTNEKLFF
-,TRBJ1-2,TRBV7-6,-,TGTGCCAGCAGCTTAGGAGGAGGAGGTACGGACGGCTACACCTTC,CASSLGGGGTDGYTF
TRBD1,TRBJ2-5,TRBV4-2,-,TGTGCCAGCAGCCAAGGGCAGGGGGTGGAGGAGACCCAGTACTTC,CASSQGQGVEETQYF
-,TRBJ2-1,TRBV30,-,TGTGCCTGGAGCCCCGGGGACTCACCCTACAATGAGCAGTTCTTC,CAWSPGDSPYNEQFF
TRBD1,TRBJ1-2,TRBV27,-,TGTGCCAGCAGTCCCACAGGGGGCTTTGGCTACACCTTC,CASSPTGGFGYTF
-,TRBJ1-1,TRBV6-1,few,TGTGCCAGCAGTGATCGGAACACTGAAGCTTTCTTT,CASSDRNTEAFF
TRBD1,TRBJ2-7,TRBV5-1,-,TGCGCCAGCAGCTTGGGTTCCGGGACAGGGACTTCCTACGAGCAGTACTTC,CASSLGSGTGTSYEQYF
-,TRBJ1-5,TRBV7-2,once,TGTGCCAGCAGCTTAAGAGCGGCAGCACTCAATCAGCCCCAGCATTTT,CASSLRAAALNQPQHF
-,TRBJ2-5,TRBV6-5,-,TGTGCCAGCAGACTTACAGGGTTGGAGACCCAGTACTTC,CASRLTGLETQYF
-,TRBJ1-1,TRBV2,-,TGTGCCAGCAGCCCCGAGCGGGGGAGAAACACTGAAGCTTTCTTT,CASSPERGRNTEAFF
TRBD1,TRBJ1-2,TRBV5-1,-,TGCGCCAGCAGCCTGGGACAGGGAGCTAACTATGGCTACACCTTC,CASSLGQGANYGYTF
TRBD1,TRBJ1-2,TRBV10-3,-,TGTGCCATCACCGGGACAGGGGAAGGCTACACCTTC,CAITGTGEGYTF
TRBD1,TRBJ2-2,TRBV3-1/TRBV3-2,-,TGTGCCAGCAGCCAAGAGGGGACAGGGACCGGGGAGCTGTTTTTT,CASSQEGTGTGELFF
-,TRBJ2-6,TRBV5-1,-,TGCGCCAGCAGCTGGGAGGATCCCGGGGCCAACGTCCTGACTTTC,CASSWEDPGANVLTF
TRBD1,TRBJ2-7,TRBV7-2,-,TGTGCCAGCAGCGCCGCCGGACAGGGATCCTACGAGCAGTACTTC,CASSAAGQGSYEQYF
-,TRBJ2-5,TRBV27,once,TGTGCCAGCAGTTTATTTGTACAAGAGACCCAGTACTTC,CASSLFVQETQYF
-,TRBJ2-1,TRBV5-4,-,TGTGCCAGCAGCCCCCCCGGTGCAATGCAGGGTAATGAGCAGTTCTTC,CASSPPGAMQGNEQFF
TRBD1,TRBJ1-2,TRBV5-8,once,TGTGCCAGCAGCCCATTCCGGGACAGGGGGCCAGGAAGCTATGGCTACACCTTC,CASSPFRDRGPGSYGYTF
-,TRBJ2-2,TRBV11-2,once,TGTGCCAGCAGCTACGGGGGGGAGCTGTTTTTT,CASSYGGELFF
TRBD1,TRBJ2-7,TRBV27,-,TGTGCCAGCAGTTTAGGGACAGGGGGTTCCTACGAGCAGTACTTC,CASSLGTGGSYEQYF
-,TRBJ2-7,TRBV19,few,TGTGCCAGTAGTATTCCGGCCAGGGGAACATACGAGCAGTACTTC,CASSIPARGTYEQYF
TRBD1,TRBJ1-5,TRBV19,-,TGTGCCAGTCAACAGGGGGTAGTTTTGCCCCAGCATTTT,CASQQGVVLPQHF
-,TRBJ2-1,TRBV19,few,TGTGCCAGTAGTATAGACGGAGGAGTCTCCAATGAGCAGTTCTTC,CASSIDGGVSNEQFF
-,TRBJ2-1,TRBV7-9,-,TGTGCCAGCAGCTTAAGGTCGGCGCGGAGGACCTACAATGAGCAGTTCTTC,CASSLRSARRTYNEQFF
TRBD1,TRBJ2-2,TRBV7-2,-,TGTGCCAGCAGCTTAGCTTGGGACAGGAGCACCGGGGAGCTGTTTTTT,CASSLAWDRSTGELFF
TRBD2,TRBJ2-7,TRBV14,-,TGTGCCAGCAGCCAAGCCCCCGGACTAGCGGGGGCAGCCTACGAGCAGTACTTC,CASSQAPGLAGAAYEQYF
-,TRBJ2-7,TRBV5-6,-,TGTGCCAGCAGCTTGGCAGGTTACTACGAGCAGTACTTC,CASSLAGYYEQYF
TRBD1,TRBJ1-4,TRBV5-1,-,TGCGCCAGCAGCGTTGACAGGGGTAATGAAAAACTGTTTTTT,CASSVDRGNEKLFF
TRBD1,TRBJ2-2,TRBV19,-,TGTGCCAGTAGTCTGAGGAGGACAGGGGCCTTCGGCGGGGAGCTGTTTTTT,CASSLRRTGAFGGELFF
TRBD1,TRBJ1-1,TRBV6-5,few,TGTGCCAGCGATGCGGGACAGGGTGTGACTGAAGCTTTCTTT,CASDAGQGVTEAFF
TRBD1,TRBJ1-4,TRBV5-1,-,TGCGCCAGCAGCGGACTACAGGGGACTAATGAAAAACTGTTTTTT,CASSGLQGTNEKLFF
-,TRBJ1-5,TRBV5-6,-,TGTGCCAGCAGCTCGACAGAACTTAGCAATCAGCCCCAGCATTTT,CASSSTELSNQPQHF
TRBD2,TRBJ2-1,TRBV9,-,TGTGCCAGCAGCACTAGCGGGGGATCTGGCAATGAGCAGTTCTTC,CASSTSGGSGNEQFF
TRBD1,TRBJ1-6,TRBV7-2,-,TGTGCCAGCAACACCATGGGACAGAACCATTCACCCCTCCACTTT,CASNTMGQNHSPLHF
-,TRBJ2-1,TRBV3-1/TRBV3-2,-,TGTGCCAGCAGCCTTTATGATGAGCAGTTCTTC,CASSLYDEQFF
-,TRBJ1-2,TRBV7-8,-,TGTGCCAGCAGCTTAGGGCAGACTAACTATGGCTACACCTTC,CASSLGQTNYGYTF
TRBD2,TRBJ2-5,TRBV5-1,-,TGCGCCAGCAGCTTGTCAGTGTCTAGCGGGGGGGCTCAAGAGACCCAGTACTTC,CASSLSVSSGGAQETQYF
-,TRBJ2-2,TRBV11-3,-,TGTGCCAGCAGCTCAGGATCCACCGGGGAGCTGTTTTTT,CASSSGSTGELFF
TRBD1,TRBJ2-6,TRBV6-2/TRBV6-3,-,TGTGCCAGCAGTCACAAAACAGGACAGGACCTCTGGGCCAACGTCCTGACTTTC,CASSHKTGQDLWANVLTF
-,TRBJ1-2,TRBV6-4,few,TGTGCCAGCAGTGACTCAGGGGAGGCTAACTATGGCTACACCTTC,CASSDSGEANYGYTF
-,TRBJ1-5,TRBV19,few,TGTGCCAGTAGTAATCAGGAAAATCAGCCCCAGCATTTT,CASSNQENQPQHF
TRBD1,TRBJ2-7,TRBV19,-,TGTGCCAGTAGCCTAACAGGGGTCGACTCCTACGAGCAGTACTTC,CASSLTGVDSYEQYF
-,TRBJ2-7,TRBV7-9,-,TGTGCCAGCACCTCGGGACTCTACGAGCAGTACTTC,CASTSGLYEQYF
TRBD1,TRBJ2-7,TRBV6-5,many,TGTGCCAGCAGCATCCGGGACAGGGGTACCTACGAGCAGTACTTC,CASSIRDRGTYEQYF
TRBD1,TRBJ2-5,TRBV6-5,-,TGTGCCAGCAGTCAGGGACAGACCCAAGAGACCCAGTACTTC,CASSQGQTQETQYF
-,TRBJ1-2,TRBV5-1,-,TGCGCCAGCAGCCAACAGGAGTATGGCTACACCTTC,CASSQQEYGYTF
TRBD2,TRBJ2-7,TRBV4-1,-,TGCGCCAGCAGCCAAGAGACTAGCGGAGCGCGCAGCGTAAACTACGAGCAGTACTTC,CASSQETSGARSVNYEQYF